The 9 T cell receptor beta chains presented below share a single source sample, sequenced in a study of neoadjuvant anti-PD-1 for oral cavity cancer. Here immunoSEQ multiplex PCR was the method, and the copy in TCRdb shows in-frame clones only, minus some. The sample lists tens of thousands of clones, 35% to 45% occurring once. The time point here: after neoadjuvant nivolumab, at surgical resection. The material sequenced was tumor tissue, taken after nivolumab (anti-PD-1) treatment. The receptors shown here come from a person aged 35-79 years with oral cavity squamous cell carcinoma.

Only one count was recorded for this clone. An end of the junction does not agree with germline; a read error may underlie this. The CDR3 region is CRVEVSSGGRTDTQYF. CDR3 nucleotides: TGCAGGGTTGAAGTGTCTAGCGGGGGCCGCACAGATACGCAGTATTTT. V and J are TRBV29-1 and TRBJ2-3; 10 bases match TRBD2. The CDR3 has 16 amino acids. The germline gives CDR1 SQVTM, CDR2 ANQGSEA.

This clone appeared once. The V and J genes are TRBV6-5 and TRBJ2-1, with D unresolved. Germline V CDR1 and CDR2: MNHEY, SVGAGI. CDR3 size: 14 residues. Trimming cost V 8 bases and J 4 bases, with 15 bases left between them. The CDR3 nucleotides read TGTGCCAGCCGTCAAGTTGTCAATTACAATGAGCAGTTCTTC. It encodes CASRQVVNYNEQFF.

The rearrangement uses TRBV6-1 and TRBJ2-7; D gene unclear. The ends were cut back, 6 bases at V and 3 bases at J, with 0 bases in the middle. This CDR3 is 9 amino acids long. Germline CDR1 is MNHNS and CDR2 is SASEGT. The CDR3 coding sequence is TGTGCCAGCAGCTACGAGCAGTACTTC. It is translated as CASSYEQYF.

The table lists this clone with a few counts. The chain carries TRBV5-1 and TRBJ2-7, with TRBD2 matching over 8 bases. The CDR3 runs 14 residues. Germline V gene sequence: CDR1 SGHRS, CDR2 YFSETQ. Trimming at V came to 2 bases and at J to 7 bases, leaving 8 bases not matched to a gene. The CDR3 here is CASSLDPGREEQYF. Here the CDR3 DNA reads TGCGCCAGCAGCTTAGACCCCGGGAGGGAAGAGCAGTACTTC. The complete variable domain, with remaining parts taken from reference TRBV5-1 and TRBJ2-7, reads KAGVTQTPRYLIKTRGQQVTLSCSPISGHRSVSWYQQTPGQGLQFLFEYFSETQRNKGNFPGRFSGRQFSNSRSEMNVSTLELGDSALYLCASSLDPGREEQYFGPGTRLTVT.

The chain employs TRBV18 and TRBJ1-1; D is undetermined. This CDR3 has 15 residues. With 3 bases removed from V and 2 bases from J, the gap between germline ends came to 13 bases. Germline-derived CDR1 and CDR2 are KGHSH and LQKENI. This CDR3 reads CASSPPRRPNTEAFF. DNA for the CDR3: TGTGCCAGCTCACCTCCACGGCGGCCAAACACTGAAGCTTTCTTT.

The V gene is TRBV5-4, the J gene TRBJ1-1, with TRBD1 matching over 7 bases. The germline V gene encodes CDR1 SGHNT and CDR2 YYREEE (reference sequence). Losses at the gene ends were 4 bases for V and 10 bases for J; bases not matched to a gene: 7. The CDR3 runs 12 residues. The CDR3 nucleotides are TGTGCCAGCAGCCCTGGACAGGCGGTAGCTTTCTTT. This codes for CASSPGQAVAFF.

CDR3 sequence (DNA): TGTGCCAGCAGCACCTATAGCAATCAGCCCCAGCATTTT. This translates into CASSTYSNQPQHF. The J gene is TRBJ1-5, the V gene TRBV27; D ambiguous. The CDR3 is 13 amino acids. The germline V and J ends were trimmed by 6 bases and 0 bases, with 6 bases remaining between them. The V gene's germline CDR1 is MNHEY and CDR2 SMNVEV (reference sequence).

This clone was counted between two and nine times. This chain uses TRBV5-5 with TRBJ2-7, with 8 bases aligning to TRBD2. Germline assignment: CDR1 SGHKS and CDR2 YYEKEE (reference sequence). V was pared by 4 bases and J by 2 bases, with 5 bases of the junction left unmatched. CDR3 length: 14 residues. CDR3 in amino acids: CASSRGGSPYEQYF. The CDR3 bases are TGTGCCAGCAGCCGCGGGGGGTCGCCCTACGAGCAGTACTTC.

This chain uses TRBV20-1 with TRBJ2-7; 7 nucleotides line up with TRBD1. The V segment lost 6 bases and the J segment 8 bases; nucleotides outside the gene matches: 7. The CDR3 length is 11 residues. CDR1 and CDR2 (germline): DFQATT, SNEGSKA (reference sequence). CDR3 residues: CSAGGIAQQYF. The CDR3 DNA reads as TGCAGTGCAGGGGGCATAGCACAGCAGTACTTC.